There are many counts of the clone carrying this TCR beta chain. By flow cytometry, patients selected for sequencing had shown an expansion of CD8+CD57+ cells. The data belong to a study of CD8+CD57+ T cells in acquired aplastic anemia. CDR3 and TCR beta VDJ profiling relied on genomic DNA as the template. TCRdb independently ran MiXCR on the reads; one entry per CDR3 protein. This table holds roughly 180,000 distinct CDR3 sequences, about 60% found once. CDR1 and CDR2 (germline): MNHEY, SVGAGI. Trimming removed 6 bases at V and 2 bases at J, with 12 bases between. This CDR3 region has 14 residues. The chain combines TRBV6-5 with TRBJ2-3; D is perhaps TRBD1 or TRBD2 (5 bases each). What was sequenced was sorted CD4+, CD8+, or CD8+CD57+ T cells (not recorded which) from PBMCs. The clonotype originates from a human donor with aplastic anemia. In DNA form, the CDR3 reads TGTGCCAGCAGCGAGGGGCGTTACACAGATACGCAGTATTTT. Protein product: CASSEGRYTDTQYF.